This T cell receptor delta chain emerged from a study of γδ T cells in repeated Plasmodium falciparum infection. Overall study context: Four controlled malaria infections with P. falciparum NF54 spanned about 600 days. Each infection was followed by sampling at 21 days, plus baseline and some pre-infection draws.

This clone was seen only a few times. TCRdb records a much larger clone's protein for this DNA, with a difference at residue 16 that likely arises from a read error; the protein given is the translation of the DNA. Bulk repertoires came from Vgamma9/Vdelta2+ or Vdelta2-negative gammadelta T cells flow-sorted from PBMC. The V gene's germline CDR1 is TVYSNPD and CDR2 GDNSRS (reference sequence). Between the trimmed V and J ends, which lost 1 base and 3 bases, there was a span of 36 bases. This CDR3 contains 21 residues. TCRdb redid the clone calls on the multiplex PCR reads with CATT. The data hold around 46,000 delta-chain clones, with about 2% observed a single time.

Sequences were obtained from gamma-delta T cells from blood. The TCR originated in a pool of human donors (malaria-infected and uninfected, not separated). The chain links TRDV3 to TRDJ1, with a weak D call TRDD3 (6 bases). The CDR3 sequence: CAFKTPSPALGWGMYADKLIF. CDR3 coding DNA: TGTGCCTTTAAAACTCCTAGCCCCGCGTTAGGCTGGGGAATGTACGCCGATAAACTCATCTTT.